The clone carrying this T cell receptor beta chain was counted a few times. Its cognate antigen is unknown. CDR1 SGHAT and CDR2 FQNNGV come from the germline V gene. The CDR3 covers 13 residues. With 3 bases removed from V and 6 bases from J, the gap between germline ends came to 11 bases. This entry comes from a study of vaccination and CD4 T cells after COVID-19. About the research overall: Spike peptides, overlapping and drawn from SARS-CoV-2, HCoV-NL63, HCoV-OC43 and HCoV-229E, were used to stimulate cells.

Scientists ran DNA taken from cultured CD4+ T cells through the Oncomine TCR Beta short-read assay for sequencing. TCRdb ran MiXCR on the PCR reads and lists one entry per CDR3 protein. The sample has 6,500 to 9,000 distinct CDR3 sequences; roughly 36% are singletons. Specified treatment: approximately 11-day PBMC culture with coronavirus spike peptide pools or control peptides (ViraFEST assay). Gathered ahead of the COVID-19 pandemic (2011-2018) were the CD4+ T cells of the unexposed donor. Replacement of half the medium with fresh IL-2 medium took place on days 3 and 7. The sequence came from a human donor in good health. Sequencing input: CD4+ T cells from blood, cultured in vitro. The chain carries TRBV11-2 and TRBJ1-2; D unclear. The CDR3 bases are TGTGCCAGCAGCTTGCGAGCGGGCGATGGCTACACCTTC. Amino acid sequence: CASSLRAGDGYTF.